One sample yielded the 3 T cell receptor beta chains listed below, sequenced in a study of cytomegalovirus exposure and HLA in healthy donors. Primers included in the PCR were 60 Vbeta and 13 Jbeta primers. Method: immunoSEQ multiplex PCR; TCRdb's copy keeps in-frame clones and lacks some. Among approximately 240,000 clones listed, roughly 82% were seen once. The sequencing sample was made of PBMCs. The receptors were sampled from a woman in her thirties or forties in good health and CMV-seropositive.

CDR3 sequence (DNA): TGTGCCAGTAGCCCTCTTCCCTGGGCTAGCGGGAGCTACAATGAGCAGTTCTTC. This sequence encodes CASSPLPWASGSYNEQFF. The rearrangement uses TRBV19 and TRBJ2-1; 10 positions agree with TRBD2. V lost 6 bases, J lost 3 bases, and 14 bases stayed unmatched. CDR1 is LNHDA, CDR2 SQIVND, per germline (reference sequence). This CDR3 region has 18 residues.

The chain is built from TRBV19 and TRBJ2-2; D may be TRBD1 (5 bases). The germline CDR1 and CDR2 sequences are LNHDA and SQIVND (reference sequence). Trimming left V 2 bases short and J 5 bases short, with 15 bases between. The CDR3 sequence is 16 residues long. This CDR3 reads CASSIWSTQGTGELFF. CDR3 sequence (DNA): TGTGCCAGTAGTATATGGTCAACCCAGGGAACCGGGGAGCTGTTTTTT.

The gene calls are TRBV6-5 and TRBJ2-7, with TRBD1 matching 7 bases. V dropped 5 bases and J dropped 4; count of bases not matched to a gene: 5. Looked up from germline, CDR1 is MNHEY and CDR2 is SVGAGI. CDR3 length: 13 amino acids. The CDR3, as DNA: TGTGCCAGCAGTCCGGACAGGCTGTACGAGCAGTACTTC. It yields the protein CASSPDRLYEQYF.